The TCR beta chain described here comes from a study of control samples from healthy donors and cancer patients. The germline gives CDR1 DFQATT, CDR2 SNEGSKA (reference sequence). This CDR3 has 11 residues. Trimming took off 1 base at V and 2 bases at J, with 3 bases between the two ends. Clones were read by immunoSEQ multiplex PCR, and TCRdb kept only the in-frame ones, dropping some. The table shows about 49,000 clones, with approximately 83% occurring only once. This receptor was identified in a woman aged 50 to 60 with lung cancer. The sequenced material came from PBMCs. The chain is built from TRBV20-1 and TRBJ2-7; D gene ambiguous. The CDR3 DNA reads TGCAGTGCTAGAGCAACCTACGAGCAGTACTTC. Its protein product is CSARATYEQYF.